This T cell receptor beta chain was found in a study of blood T cell repertoires in COVID-19. In the study overall: T cells, B-cell-depleted T cells, or PBMCs supplied cDNA or gDNA.

Original data processing: By means of reference gene primer amplification, nucleated cell counts were estimated. Using immunoSEQ multiplex PCR, the repertoire was profiled, and TCRdb retains in-frame clones only, with some absent. The D gene and trimming were derived from the DNA, and the V and J assignments and clone size from that table. This table holds roughly 120,000 clones, around four fifths found once. During active infection, Seattle patients enrolled and were then monitored through disease. The TCR was taken from a man older than 75 with COVID-19, enrolled during active disease. Sequenced sample: peripheral blood.

The CDR3 DNA reads as TGTGCCAGCAGATATCTCGAGACCCAGTACTTC. Translating gives CASRYLETQYF. This sequence joins TRBV5-6 and TRBJ2-5; D ambiguous. This CDR3 contains 11 residues. Deletions cut 5 bases from V and 5 bases from J, with 7 bases between. The V gene's germline CDR1 is SGHDT and CDR2 YYEEEE.